This TCR beta chain was identified in a study of glioma-infiltrating T cells after dendritic cell vaccination. The CDR3 is made up of 15 amino acids. CDR1 is SGHRS, CDR2 YFSETQ, per germline. The trim removed 0 bases at V and 2 bases at J, leaving 4 bases unmatched. Some clones are missing from TCRdb's copy, which holds only in-frame ones; the method was immunoSEQ multiplex PCR. Of fewer than 75,000 clones listed, approximately 80% are singletons. The sample consisted of blood, taken before dendritic cell vaccination. The J gene is TRBJ1-2, the V gene TRBV5-1; 7 bases are a match to TRBD1. This sequence was found in a human donor with glioblastoma. CDR3 sequence (DNA): TGCGCCAGCAGCTTGGAAGACAGGGTCAACTATGGCTACACCTTC. It yields the protein CASSLEDRVNYGYTF.